This T cell receptor beta chain was recorded in a study of blood T cell repertoires in COVID-19. Across the whole study: Both acute and convalescent COVID-19 samples were obtained from the United States, Italy and Spain. Sample material is recorded as cDNA or gDNA derived from T cells, B-cell-depleted T cells, or PBMCs.

Per the original data handling: Estimation of nucleated cell counts relied on the amplification of reference gene primers. TCRdb's copy holds only in-frame clones and misses some; the assay was immunoSEQ multiplex PCR. V and J calls plus clone size are reproduced from that table; the DNA served to infer D and trimming. This sample has under 100,000 clones, with 81% found just once. This CDR3 spans 14 amino acids. Germline V gene sequence: CDR1 SGHRS, CDR2 YFSETQ. The V and J ends lost 2 bases and 5 bases, in that order; junction bases with no gene match: 1. The rearrangement links TRBV5-1 to TRBJ1-4; 9 bases fit TRBD1. The material sequenced was peripheral blood. The receptor's source is an elderly man with active or convalescent COVID-19. The CDR3 reads CASSFGQGNEKLFF. As DNA, the CDR3 is TGCGCCAGCAGCTTCGGACAGGGGAATGAAAAACTGTTTTTT.